This T cell receptor beta chain was recovered during a study of T cells after posttransplantation cyclophosphamide. Libraries were prepared by immunoSEQ multiplex PCR; TCRdb keeps only in-frame clonotypes and omits some of them. The sample presents about 27,000 clones, none singletons. Busulfan-fludarabine conditioning, marrow transplant, and cyclophosphamide on days +3 and +4 were administered. Broader study findings: TRB overlap between skin or GI tissue T cells and blood was limited. Later blood repertoires were often dominated by clones from the donor CD8+ memory compartment. After PTCy, TRB diversity resembled that of CNI/methotrexate controls.

In its sample, this clone was seen many times. Its antigen is unidentified. CDR1 is MNHNY and CDR2 is SVGAGI in the germline V gene (reference sequence). The CDR3 is 14 residues long. V dropped 0 bases and J dropped 3; count of bases not matched to a gene: 2. The chain uses TRBV6-6 and TRBJ2-7, with 7 bases lining up with TRBD2. Material: PBMCs, obtained after allogeneic stem cell transplant with posttransplant cyclophosphamide. The receptor was derived from a young adult male patient who received an allogeneic stem cell transplant from a related donor, was CMV-positive, and had no GVHD. The graft donor may be the source of some T cells. In DNA, the CDR3 is TGTGCCAGCAGTTACTCGGGGGGGGTCTACGAGCAGTACTTC. Translating it yields CASSYSGGVYEQYF.